This passage covers 16 T cell receptor beta chains from one sample sequenced in a study of blood T cell repertoires in COVID-19. Sequencing was performed with immunoSEQ multiplex PCR; in TCRdb, only in-frame clones are kept and a portion is missing. The data show 290,000 or so clones, roughly 87% seen once. Sequenced input: peripheral blood. Receptor source: a young man with active or convalescent COVID-19.

A single count supports this clone. The V call is TRBV7-9, the J call TRBJ1-2, with 9 bases aligning to TRBD1. CDR1 and CDR2 from the germline V gene are SEHNR and FQNEAQ (reference sequence). There are 14 residues in the CDR3. After removal of 5 bases from V and 5 bases from J, the junction contained 6 bases not matched to a gene. In DNA form, the CDR3 reads TGTGCCAGCAGCCCTACAGGGGGCCCATATGGCTACACCTTC. Residues: CASSPTGGPYGYTF.

Note on this clone: At the DNA level, this CDR3 is encoded by other sequences in the same sample as well. This rearrangement joins TRBV7-9 to TRBJ2-2; D is possibly TRBD1 (5 bases). Germline V gene lookup returns CDR1 SEHNR and CDR2 FQNEAQ (reference sequence). V lost 1 base to trimming and J lost 3 bases, with 9 bases between them. The length of the CDR3 is 15 residues. CDR3 amino acids: CASSLGGSYTGELFF. The CDR3 DNA follows: TGTGCCAGCAGCTTAGGGGGCAGTTACACCGGGGAGCTGTTTTTT. Using reference TRBV7-9 and TRBJ2-2 for the parts outside the CDR3, the full variable domain is DTGVSQNPRHKITKRGQNVTFRCDPISEHNRLYWYRQTLGQGPEFLTYFQNEAQLEKSRLLSDRFSAERPKGSFSTLEIQRTEQGDSAMYLCASSLGGSYTGELFFGEGSRLTVL.

This sequence joins TRBV10-1 and TRBJ2-3; TRBD2 matches at 8 bases. Looked up from germline, CDR1 is WNHNN and CDR2 is SYGVQD (reference sequence). The CDR3 has 15 residues. The V gene end was trimmed by 4 bases and the J gene end by 4 bases; junction bases not matched to a gene: 7. The CDR3 sequence: CASSGLATEADTQYF. The CDR3 nucleotides are TGCGCCAGCAGTGGACTAGCGACGGAGGCAGATACGCAGTATTTT.

V and J are TRBV10-3 and TRBJ2-7, with D possibly TRBD1 on 6 matching bases. This CDR3 spans 14 amino acids. Trimming took off 3 bases at V and 2 bases at J, with 11 bases between the two ends. The germline V gene encodes CDR1 ENHRY and CDR2 SYGVKD. The CDR3 DNA reads as TGTGCCATCAGTGACTCGACAGGCCCCTACGAGCAGTACTTC. Its translation is CAISDSTGPYEQYF.

J is TRBJ1-4 and V is TRBV5-8; D gene ambiguous. From germline, CDR1 is SGHTS and CDR2 YDEGEE. The CDR3 totals 19 residues. V shed 4 bases and J shed 3 bases, with 25 bases lying between them. The CDR3 sequence: CASSQKSTSLGHPNEKLFF. CDR3 nucleotide sequence: TGTGCCAGCAGCCAGAAGAGTACGTCATTGGGCCATCCTAATGAAAAACTGTTTTTT.

The chain joins TRBV5-1 to TRBJ2-6; TRBD1 is a possible D gene (6 bases). Deletions cut 4 bases from V and 0 bases from J, with 14 bases between. The V gene's germline CDR1 is SGHRS and CDR2 YFSETQ. The length of the CDR3 is 17 residues. For the CDR3, the DNA is TGCGCCAGCAGCCCAAGGACAGACCCCTCTGGGGCCAACGTCCTGACTTTC. Translated, it gives CASSPRTDPSGANVLTF.

CDR3 loop: CSSLEGANTEAFF. The CDR3 nucleotides read TGCAGCTCCCTGGAGGGGGCGAACACTGAAGCTTTCTTT. J is TRBJ1-1 and V is TRBV29-1, with 7 bases lining up with TRBD1. The CDR3 extends over 13 amino acids. V shed 8 bases, J shed 1 base, and the junction held 7 bases outside the gene matches. The germline CDR1 and CDR2 sequences are SQVTM and ANQGSEA.

This chain connects TRBV9 to TRBJ2-1; 8 bases fit TRBD2. J lost 9 bases, V lost 4 bases, and 12 bases had no gene match. This CDR3 is built from 15 residues. Looked up from germline, CDR1 is SGDLS and CDR2 is YYNGEE. CDR3 loop: CASSLLGVAGSEQFF. In nucleotides, the CDR3 is TGTGCCAGCAGCCTCTTGGGGGTAGCGGGAAGTGAGCAGTTCTTC.

This clone was counted a single time. The rearrangement joins TRBV19 to TRBJ2-3, with 8 nucleotides matching TRBD2. J lost 0 bases, V lost 7 bases, and 9 bases had no gene match. CDR3 length: 16 amino acids. Germline V lookup: CDR1 LNHDA, CDR2 SQIVND (reference sequence). DNA of the CDR3: TGTGCCAGTAAGGGGACTAGTGGCCCTAGCACAGATACGCAGTATTTT. This sequence encodes CASKGTSGPSTDTQYF.

The chain carries TRBV6-5 and TRBJ1-5; TRBD1 matches 7 bases. The V and J ends lost 2 bases and 1 base, in that order; junction bases with no gene match: 2. This CDR3 spans 15 amino acids. Germline CDR1 and CDR2: MNHEY and SVGAGI. The CDR3 is CASSYAGGSNQPQHF. CDR3 nucleotide sequence: TGTGCCAGCAGTTACGCAGGGGGGAGCAATCAGCCCCAGCATTTT.

This clone was seen a few times. The chain links TRBV27 to TRBJ2-1, with a weak D call TRBD1 (7 bases). CDR3 length: 13 residues. The germline V gene encodes CDR1 MNHEY and CDR2 SMNVEV (reference sequence). The ends were cut back, 8 bases at V and 8 bases at J, with 16 bases in the middle. The DNA of the CDR3 is TGTGCCAGCGGAAGGGGGCGCGGGGATGAGCAGTTCTTC. Amino acid sequence: CASGRGRGDEQFF.

V gene TRBV27 combines with J gene TRBJ1-5, with 9 bases fitting TRBD1. Germline values: CDR1 MNHEY, CDR2 SMNVEV (reference sequence). The CDR3 is 15 amino acids. V lost 6 bases to trimming and J lost 6 bases; unmatched junction nucleotides: 9. The CDR3 reads CASRPLGTGIQPQHF. The CDR3, as DNA: TGTGCCAGCAGACCCCTCGGGACAGGGATTCAGCCCCAGCATTTT.

V is TRBV29-1 and J is TRBJ1-2; maybe TRBD1 (5 bases). CDR3 length: 13 residues. Germline V gene data show CDR1 as SQVTM and CDR2 as ANQGSEA. V lost 7 bases and J 8 bases, leaving 20 bases between the germline ends. In DNA form, the CDR3 reads TGCAGCGCCGAGGCGGAGGGGATCTACGGCTACACCTTC. This gives the protein CSAEAEGIYGYTF.

This chain joins TRBV27 and TRBJ2-2; 13 bases match TRBD2. Per germline, CDR1 MNHEY and CDR2 SMNVEV (reference sequence). With 3 bases clipped from V and 5 bases from J, the junction kept 3 bases outside the gene matches. The CDR3 runs 16 residues. This CDR3 reads CASSFGLAGVTGELFF. As DNA, the CDR3 is TGTGCCAGCAGTTTCGGACTAGCGGGGGTAACCGGGGAGCTGTTTTTT.

The sample holds one count of this clone. The chain employs TRBV3-1 (or the pseudogene TRBV3-2) and TRBJ2-2; tentatively, D is TRBD2 (6 bases). Germline lookup yields CDR1 LGHDT and CDR2 YNNKEL (reference sequence). V was trimmed by 0 bases and J by 3 bases, leaving 17 bases between them. The CDR3 covers 18 residues. The DNA of the CDR3 is TGTGCCAGCAGCCAAGATGAGTGGAGGGCCCAATACACCGGGGAGCTGTTTTTT. It specifies CASSQDEWRAQYTGELFF.

This chain connects TRBV11-3 to TRBJ2-1, with D uncertain. The ends were cut back, 1 base at V and 8 bases at J, with 30 bases in the middle. The CDR3 consists of 20 residues. The germline V gene has CDR1 SGHNT and CDR2 YENEEA. Written as DNA, the CDR3 is TGTGCCAGCAGCTTAGGAGGTCGCCTAGTTGGTTTTTCGATCTGTGATGAGCAGTTCTTC. This sequence encodes CASSLGGRLVGFSICDEQFF.